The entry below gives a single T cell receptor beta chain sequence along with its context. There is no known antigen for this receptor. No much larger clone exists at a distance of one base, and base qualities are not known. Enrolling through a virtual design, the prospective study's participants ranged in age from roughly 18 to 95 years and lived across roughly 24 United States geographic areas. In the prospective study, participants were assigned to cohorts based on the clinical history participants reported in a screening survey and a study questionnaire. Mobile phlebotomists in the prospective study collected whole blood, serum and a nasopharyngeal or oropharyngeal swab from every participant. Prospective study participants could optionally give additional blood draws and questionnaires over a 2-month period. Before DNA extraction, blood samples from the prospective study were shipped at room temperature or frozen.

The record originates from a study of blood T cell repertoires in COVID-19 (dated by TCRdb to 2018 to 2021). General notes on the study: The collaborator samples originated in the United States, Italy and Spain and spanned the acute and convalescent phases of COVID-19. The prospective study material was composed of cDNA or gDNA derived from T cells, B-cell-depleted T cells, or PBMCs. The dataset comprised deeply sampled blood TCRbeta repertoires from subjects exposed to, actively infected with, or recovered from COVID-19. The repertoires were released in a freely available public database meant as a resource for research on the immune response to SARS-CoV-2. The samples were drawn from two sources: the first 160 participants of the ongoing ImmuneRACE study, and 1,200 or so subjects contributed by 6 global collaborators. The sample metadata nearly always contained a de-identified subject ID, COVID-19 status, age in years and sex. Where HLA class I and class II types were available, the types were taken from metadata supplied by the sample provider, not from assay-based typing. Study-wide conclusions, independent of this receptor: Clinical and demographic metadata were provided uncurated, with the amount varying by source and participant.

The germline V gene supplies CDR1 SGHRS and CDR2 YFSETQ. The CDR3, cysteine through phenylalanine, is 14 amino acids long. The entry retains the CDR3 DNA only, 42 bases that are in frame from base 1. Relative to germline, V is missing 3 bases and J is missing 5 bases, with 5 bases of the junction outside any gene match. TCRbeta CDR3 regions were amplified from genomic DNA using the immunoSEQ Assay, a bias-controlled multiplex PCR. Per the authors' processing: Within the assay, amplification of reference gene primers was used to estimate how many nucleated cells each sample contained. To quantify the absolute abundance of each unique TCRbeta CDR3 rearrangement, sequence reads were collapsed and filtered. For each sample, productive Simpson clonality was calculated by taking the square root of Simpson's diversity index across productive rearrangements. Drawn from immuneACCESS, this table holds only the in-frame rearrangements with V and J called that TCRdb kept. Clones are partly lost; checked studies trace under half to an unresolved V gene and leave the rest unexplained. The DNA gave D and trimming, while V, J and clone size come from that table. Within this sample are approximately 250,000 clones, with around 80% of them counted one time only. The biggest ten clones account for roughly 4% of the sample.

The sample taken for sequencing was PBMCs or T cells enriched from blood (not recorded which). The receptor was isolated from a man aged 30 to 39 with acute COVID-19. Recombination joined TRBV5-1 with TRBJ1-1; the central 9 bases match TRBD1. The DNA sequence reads TGCGCCAGCAGCTCGAAACAGGGGGCGACTGAAGCTTTCTTT. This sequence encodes CASSSKQGATEAFF.